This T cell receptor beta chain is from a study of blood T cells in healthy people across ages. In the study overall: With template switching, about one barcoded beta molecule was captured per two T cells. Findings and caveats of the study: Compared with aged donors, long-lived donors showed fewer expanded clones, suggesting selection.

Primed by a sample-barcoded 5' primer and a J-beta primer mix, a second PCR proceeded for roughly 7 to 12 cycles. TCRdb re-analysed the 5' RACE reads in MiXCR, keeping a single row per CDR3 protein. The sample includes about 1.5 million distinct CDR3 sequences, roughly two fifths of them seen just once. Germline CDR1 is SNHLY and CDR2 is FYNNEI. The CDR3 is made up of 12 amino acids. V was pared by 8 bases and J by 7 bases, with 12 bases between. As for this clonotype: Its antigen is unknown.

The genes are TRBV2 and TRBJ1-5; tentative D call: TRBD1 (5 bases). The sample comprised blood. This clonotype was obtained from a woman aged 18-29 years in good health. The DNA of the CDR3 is TGTGCCAGCGGGGGAGGAGAACAGCCCCAGCATTTT. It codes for CASGGGEQPQHF.